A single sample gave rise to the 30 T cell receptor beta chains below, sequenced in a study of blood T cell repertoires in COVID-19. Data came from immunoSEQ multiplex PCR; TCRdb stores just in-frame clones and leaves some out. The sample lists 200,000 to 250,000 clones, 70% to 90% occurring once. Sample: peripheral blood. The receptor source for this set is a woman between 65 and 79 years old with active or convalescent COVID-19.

This chain's CDR3 is CASSLTVQETQYF. In DNA form, the CDR3 reads TGTGCCAGCAGCCTGACAGTCCAAGAGACCCAGTACTTC. This chain connects TRBV9 to TRBJ2-5, with a weak D call TRBD1 (5 bases). CDR1 SGDLS and CDR2 YYNGEE come from the germline V gene. CDR3 length equals 13 residues. V was pared by 4 bases and J by 1 base, with 8 bases between.

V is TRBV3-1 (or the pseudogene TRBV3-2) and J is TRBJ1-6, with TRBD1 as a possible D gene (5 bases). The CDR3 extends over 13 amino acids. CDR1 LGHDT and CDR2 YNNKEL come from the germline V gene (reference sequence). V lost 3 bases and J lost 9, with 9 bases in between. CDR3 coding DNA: TGTGCCAGCAGCCAGACTCAGGGTTCACCCCTCCACTTT. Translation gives CASSQTQGSPLHF.

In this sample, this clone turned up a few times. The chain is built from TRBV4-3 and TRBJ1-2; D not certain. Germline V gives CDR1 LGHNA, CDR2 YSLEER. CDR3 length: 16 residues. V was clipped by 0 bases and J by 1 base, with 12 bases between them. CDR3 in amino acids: CASSQDLLADNYGYTF. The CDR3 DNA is TGCGCCAGCAGCCAAGATCTGCTCGCGGATAACTATGGCTACACCTTC.

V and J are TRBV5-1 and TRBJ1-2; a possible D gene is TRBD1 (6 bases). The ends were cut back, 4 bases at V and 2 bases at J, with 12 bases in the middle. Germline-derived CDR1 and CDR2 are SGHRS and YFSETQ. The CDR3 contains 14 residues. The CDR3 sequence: CASSKSQGNYGYTF. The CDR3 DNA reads TGCGCCAGCAGCAAATCACAGGGAAACTATGGCTACACCTTC.

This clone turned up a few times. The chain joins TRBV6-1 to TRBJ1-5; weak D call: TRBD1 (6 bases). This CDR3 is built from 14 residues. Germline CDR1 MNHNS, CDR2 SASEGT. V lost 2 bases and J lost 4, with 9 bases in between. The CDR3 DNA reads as TGTGCCAGCAGTGAAAACAGGGATAATCAGCCCCAGCATTTT. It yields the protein CASSENRDNQPQHF.

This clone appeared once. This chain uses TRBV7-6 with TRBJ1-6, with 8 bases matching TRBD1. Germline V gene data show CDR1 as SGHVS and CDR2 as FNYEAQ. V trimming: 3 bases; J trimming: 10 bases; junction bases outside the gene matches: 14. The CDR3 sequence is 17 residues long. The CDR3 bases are TGTGCCAGCAGCTTTTTTGCCCAGGGGGCCTTTAACTCACCCCTCCACTTT. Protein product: CASSFFAQGAFNSPLHF.

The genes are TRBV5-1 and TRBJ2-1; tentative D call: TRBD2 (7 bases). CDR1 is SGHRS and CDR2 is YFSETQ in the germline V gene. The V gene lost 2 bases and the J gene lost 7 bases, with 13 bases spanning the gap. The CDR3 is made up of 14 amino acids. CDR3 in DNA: TGCGCCAGCAGCTTAGGGGGGGCGTATAATGAGCAGTTCTTC. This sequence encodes CASSLGGAYNEQFF.

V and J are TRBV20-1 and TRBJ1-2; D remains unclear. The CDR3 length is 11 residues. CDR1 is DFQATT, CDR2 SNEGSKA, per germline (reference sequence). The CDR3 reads CTFRERYGYTF. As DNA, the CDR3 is TGCACCTTCCGCGAGCGTTATGGCTACACCTTC.

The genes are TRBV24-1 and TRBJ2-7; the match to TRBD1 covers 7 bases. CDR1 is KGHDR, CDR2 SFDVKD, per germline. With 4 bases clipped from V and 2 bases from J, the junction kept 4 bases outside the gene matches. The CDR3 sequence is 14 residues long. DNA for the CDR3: TGTGCCACCAGTGACCCGACAGGGACCTACGAGCAGTACTTC. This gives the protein CATSDPTGTYEQYF.

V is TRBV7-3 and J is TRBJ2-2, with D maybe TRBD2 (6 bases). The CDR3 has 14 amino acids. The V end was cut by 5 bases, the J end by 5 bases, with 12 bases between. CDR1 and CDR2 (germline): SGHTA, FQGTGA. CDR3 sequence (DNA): TGTGCCAGCAGCCCCTGGGGGGTGACCGGGGAGCTGTTTTTT. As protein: CASSPWGVTGELFF.

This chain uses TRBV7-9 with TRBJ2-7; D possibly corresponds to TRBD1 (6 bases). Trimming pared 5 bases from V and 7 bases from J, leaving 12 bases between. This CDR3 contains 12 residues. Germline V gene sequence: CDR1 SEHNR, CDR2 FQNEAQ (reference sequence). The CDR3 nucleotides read TGTGCCAGCAGCCGTGGACAGTATGAGCAGTACTTC. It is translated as CASSRGQYEQYF.

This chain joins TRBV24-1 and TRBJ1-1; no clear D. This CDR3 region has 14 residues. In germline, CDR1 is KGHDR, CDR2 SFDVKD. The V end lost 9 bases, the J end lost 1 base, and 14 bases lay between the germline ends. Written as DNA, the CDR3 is TGTGCCACCGCTAGTCGAGCATCGAACACTGAAGCTTTCTTT. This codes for CATASRASNTEAFF.

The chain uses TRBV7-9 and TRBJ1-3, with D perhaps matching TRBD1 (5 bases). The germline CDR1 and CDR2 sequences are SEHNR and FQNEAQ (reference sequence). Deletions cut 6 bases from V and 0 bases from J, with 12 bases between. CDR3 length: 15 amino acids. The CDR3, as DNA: TGTGCCAGCAGACAGGACGGTTTCTCTGGAAACACCATATATTTT. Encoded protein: CASRQDGFSGNTIYF.

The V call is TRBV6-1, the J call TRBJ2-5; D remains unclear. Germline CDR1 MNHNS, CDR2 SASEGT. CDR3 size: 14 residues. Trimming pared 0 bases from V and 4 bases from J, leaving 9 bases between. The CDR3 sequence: CASSEALPIETQYF. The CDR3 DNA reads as TGTGCCAGCAGTGAAGCGCTCCCTATAGAGACCCAGTACTTC.

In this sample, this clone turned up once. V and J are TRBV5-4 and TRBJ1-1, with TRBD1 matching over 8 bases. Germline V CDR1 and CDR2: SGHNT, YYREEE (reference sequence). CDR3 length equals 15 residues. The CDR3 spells CATAANRGMNTEAFF. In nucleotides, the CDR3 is TGTGCTACGGCGGCAAACAGGGGGATGAACACTGAAGCTTTCTTT.

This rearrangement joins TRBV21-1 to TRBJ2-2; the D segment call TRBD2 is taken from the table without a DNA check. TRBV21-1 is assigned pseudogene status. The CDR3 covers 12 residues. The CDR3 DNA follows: TGTGCCAGCAGCACGTCGCGGGGGGAGCTGTTTTTT. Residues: CASSTSRGELFF.

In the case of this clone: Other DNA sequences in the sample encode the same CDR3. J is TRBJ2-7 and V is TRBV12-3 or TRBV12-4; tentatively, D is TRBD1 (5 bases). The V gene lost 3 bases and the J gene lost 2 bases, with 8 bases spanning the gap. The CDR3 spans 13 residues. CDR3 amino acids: CASSLQGTYEQYF. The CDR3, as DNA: TGTGCCAGCAGTTTGCAGGGAACCTACGAGCAGTACTTC.

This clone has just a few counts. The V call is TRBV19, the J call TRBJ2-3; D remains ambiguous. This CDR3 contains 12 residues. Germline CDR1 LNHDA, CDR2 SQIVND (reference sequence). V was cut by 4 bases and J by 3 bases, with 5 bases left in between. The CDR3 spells CASSTLTDTQYF. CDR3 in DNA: TGTGCCAGTAGTACCCTTACAGATACGCAGTATTTT.

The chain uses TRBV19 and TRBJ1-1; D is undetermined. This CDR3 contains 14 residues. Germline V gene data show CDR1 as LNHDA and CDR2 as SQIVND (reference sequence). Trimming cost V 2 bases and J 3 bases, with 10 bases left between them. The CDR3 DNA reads TGTGCCAGTAGTATATCCCTGCGGGACACTGAAGCTTTCTTT. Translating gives CASSISLRDTEAFF.

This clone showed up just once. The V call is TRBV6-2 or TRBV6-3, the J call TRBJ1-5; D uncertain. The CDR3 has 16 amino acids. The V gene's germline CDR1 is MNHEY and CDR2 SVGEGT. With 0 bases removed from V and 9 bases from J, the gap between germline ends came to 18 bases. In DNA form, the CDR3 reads TGTGCCAGCAGTTACTCAAGGGCAGCCGGGGAGGGGCCCCAGCATTTT. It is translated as CASSYSRAAGEGPQHF.

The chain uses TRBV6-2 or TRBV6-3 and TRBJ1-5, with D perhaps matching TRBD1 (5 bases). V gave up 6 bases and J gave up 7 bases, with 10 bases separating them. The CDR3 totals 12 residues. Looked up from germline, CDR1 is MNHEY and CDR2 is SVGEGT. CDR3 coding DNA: TGTGCCAGCAGCCAGGGAGGCCAGCCCCAGCATTTT. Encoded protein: CASSQGGQPQHF.

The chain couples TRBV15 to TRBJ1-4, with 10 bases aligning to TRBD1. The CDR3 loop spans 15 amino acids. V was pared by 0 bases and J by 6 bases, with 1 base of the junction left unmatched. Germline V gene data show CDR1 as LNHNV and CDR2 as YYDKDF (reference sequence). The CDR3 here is CATSREGQGHEKLFF. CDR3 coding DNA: TGTGCCACCAGCAGAGAGGGACAGGGGCATGAAAAACTGTTTTTT. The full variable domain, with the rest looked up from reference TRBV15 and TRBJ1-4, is DAMVIQNPRYQVTQFGKPVTLSCSQTLNHNVMYWYQQKSSQAPKLLFHYYDKDFNNEADTPDNFQSRRPNTSFCFLDIRSPGLGDTAMYLCATSREGQGHEKLFFGSGTQLSVL.

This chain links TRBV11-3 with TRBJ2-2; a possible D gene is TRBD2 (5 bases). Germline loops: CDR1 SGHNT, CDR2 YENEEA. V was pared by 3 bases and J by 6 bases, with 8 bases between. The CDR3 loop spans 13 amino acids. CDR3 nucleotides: TGTGCCAGCAGCTTGGCAGCGGCCGGGGAGCTGTTTTTT. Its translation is CASSLAAAGELFF.

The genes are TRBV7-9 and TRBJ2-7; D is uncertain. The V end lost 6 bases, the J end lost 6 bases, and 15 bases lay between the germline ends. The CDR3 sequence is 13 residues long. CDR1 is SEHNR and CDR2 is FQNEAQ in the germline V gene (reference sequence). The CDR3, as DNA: TGTGCCAGCAGGTCCTCTCTAGATCTCGAGCAGTACTTC. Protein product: CASRSSLDLEQYF. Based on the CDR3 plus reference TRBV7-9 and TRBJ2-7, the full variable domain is DTGVSQNPRHKITKRGQNVTFRCDPISEHNRLYWYRQTLGQGPEFLTYFQNEAQLEKSRLLSDRFSAERPKGSFSTLEIQRTEQGDSAMYLCASRSSLDLEQYFGPGTRLTVT.

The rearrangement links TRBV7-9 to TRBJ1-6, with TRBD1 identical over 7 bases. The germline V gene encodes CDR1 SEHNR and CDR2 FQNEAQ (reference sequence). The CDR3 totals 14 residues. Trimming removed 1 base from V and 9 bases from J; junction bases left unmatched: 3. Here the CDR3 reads CASSLVQGVSPLHF. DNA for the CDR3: TGTGCCAGCAGCTTAGTGCAGGGGGTTTCACCCCTCCACTTT.

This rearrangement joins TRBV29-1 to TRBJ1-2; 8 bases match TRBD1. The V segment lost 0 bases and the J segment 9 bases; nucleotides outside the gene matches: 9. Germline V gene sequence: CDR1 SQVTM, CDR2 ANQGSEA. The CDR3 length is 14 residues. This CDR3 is CSVEEGTGGSSYTF. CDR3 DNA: TGCAGCGTTGAAGAGGGTACAGGGGGATCAAGCTACACCTTC. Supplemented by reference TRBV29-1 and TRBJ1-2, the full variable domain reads SAVISQKPSRDICQRGTSLTIQCQVDSQVTMMFWYRQQPGQSLTLIATANQGSEATYESGFVIDKFPISRPNLTFSTLTVSNMSPEDSSIYLCSVEEGTGGSSYTFGSGTRLTVV.

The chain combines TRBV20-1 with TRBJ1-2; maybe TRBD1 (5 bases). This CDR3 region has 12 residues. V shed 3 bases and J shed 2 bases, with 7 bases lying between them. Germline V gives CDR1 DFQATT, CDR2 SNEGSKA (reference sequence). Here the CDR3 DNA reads TGCAGTGCTAGTTCAGGGAACTATGGCTACACCTTC. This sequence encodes CSASSGNYGYTF.

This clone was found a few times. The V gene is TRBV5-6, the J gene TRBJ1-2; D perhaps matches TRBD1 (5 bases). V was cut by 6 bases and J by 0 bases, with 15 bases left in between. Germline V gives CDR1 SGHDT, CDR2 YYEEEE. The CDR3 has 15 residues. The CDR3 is CASTDRRQTNYGYTF. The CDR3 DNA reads TGTGCCAGCACCGACCGGCGACAGACTAACTATGGCTACACCTTC.

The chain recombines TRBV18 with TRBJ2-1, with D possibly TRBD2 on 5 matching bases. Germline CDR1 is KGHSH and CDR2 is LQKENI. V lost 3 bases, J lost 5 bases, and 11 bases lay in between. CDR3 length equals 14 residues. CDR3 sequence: CASSPGSRNNEQFF. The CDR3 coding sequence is TGTGCCAGCTCACCGGGGAGTCGTAACAATGAGCAGTTCTTC.

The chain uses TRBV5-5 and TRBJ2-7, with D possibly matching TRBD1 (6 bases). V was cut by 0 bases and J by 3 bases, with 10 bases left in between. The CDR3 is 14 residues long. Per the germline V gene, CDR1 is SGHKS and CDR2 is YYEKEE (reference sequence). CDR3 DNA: TGTGCCAGCAGCTTGGGGACAGTGAGCTACGAGCAGTACTTC. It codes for CASSLGTVSYEQYF.